This TCR beta chain was documented in a study of PD-1 blockade in mismatch repair-deficient tumors. Study details: All were previously treated, progressing patients with around eleven mismatch repair-deficient cancer types. Study outcomes and limitations: After pembrolizumab, tumor-resident clones rose rapidly, then generally contracted before radiologic responses.

TCRs were sequenced from a few patients responding to pembrolizumab. Turning to this clone: The antigen is undetermined.

Produced via immunoSEQ multiplex PCR; TCRdb's table is partial and in-frame only. The sample holds 20,000 to 30,000 clones, about 88% seen once. The CDR3 is 16 residues long. CDR1 is SGDLS and CDR2 is YYNGEE in the germline V gene. With 4 bases clipped from V and 1 base from J, the junction kept 8 bases outside the gene matches. The chain links TRBV9 to TRBJ2-7; 10 positions match TRBD1. The TCR sequence derives from an adult with mismatch repair-deficient cancer. The sample in question was PBMCs, obtained before pembrolizumab treatment. The CDR3 region is CASSSGTGDRSYEQYF. The CDR3 DNA follows: TGTGCCAGCAGCTCAGGGACAGGGGACCGTTCCTACGAGCAGTACTTC.